This is a list of T cell receptor beta chains from one sample in a study of blood T cell repertoires in COVID-19. TCRdb keeps only in-frame clones here, not all; method: immunoSEQ multiplex PCR. Of 650,000 to 800,000 clones in the sample, 85% to 90% were seen once. Input material: peripheral blood. The source is a woman aged 18-30 years with acute or convalescent COVID-19. The CDR3 runs from the conserved cysteine through the conserved F or W. D genes are given only for firm matches. The size of a clone is reported for some rows only, either as once, few or many, or as a class for expanded clones.

d_gene: TRBD1
v_gene: TRBV27
j_gene: TRBJ1-1
abundance: -
CDR3nt: TGTGCCAGCAGGGGACAGGGGGACACTGAAGCTTTCTTT
CDR3aa: CASRGQGDTEAFF

d_gene: TRBD1
v_gene: TRBV5-1
j_gene: TRBJ1-2
abundance: -
CDR3nt: TGCGCCAGCAGCCCGGGACAGCTCTATGGCTACACCTTC
CDR3aa: CASSPGQLYGYTF

d_gene: TRBD2
v_gene: TRBV5-1
j_gene: TRBJ2-2
abundance: once
CDR3nt: TGCGCCAGCAGCATTACTAGCGGGGTATACACCGGGGAGCTGTTTTTT
CDR3aa: CASSITSGVYTGELFF

d_gene: TRBD2
v_gene: TRBV4-3
j_gene: TRBJ2-3
abundance: -
CDR3nt: TGCGCCAGCAGCCAAGATAACCAGCGGGGGGCCAGAAGCTCTAGCACAGATACGCAGTATTTT
CDR3aa: CASSQDNQRGARSSSTDTQYF

d_gene: TRBD1
v_gene: TRBV10-3
j_gene: TRBJ1-1
abundance: -
CDR3nt: TGTGCCATCAGTCCGGGACAGGGGAGGTTTGACACTGAAGCTTTCTTT
CDR3aa: CAISPGQGRFDTEAFF

d_gene: -
v_gene: TRBV6-5
j_gene: TRBJ2-7
abundance: -
CDR3nt: TGTGCCAGCGGGGCAGTGGGCTACGAGCAGTACTTC
CDR3aa: CASGAVGYEQYF

d_gene: -
v_gene: TRBV3-1/TRBV3-2
j_gene: TRBJ1-4
abundance: once
CDR3nt: TGTGCCAGCAGCCCCCTTGGCGGCAGGGCAGGATCTAATGAAAAACTGTTTTTT
CDR3aa: CASSPLGGRAGSNEKLFF

d_gene: -
v_gene: TRBV6-5
j_gene: TRBJ1-1
abundance: -
CDR3nt: TGTGCCAGCAGCAGATTCATGAACACTGAAGCTTTCTTT
CDR3aa: CASSRFMNTEAFF

d_gene: TRBD2
v_gene: TRBV5-1
j_gene: TRBJ2-5
abundance: -
CDR3nt: TGCGCCAGCAGCTTGGCATCCCTAGCGGGGCCCGGGGAGACCCAGTACTTC
CDR3aa: CASSLASLAGPGETQYF

d_gene: -
v_gene: TRBV19
j_gene: TRBJ2-7
abundance: -
CDR3nt: TGTGCCAGTAGTACCGGAACAGGGTTTGGAAACGAGCAGTACTTC
CDR3aa: CASSTGTGFGNEQYF

d_gene: -
v_gene: TRBV4-3
j_gene: TRBJ1-6
abundance: -
CDR3nt: TGCGCCAGCAGCCAAGCCAATAGGGGAGGTATAGGTTCACCCCTCCACTTT
CDR3aa: CASSQANRGGIGSPLHF

d_gene: TRBD1
v_gene: TRBV10-1
j_gene: TRBJ1-6
abundance: once
CDR3nt: TGCGCCAGCAACCTGGGACAGGATTTTTATAATTCACCCCTCCACTTT
CDR3aa: CASNLGQDFYNSPLHF

d_gene: -
v_gene: TRBV12-5
j_gene: TRBJ1-3
abundance: -
CDR3nt: TGTGCTAGTGGTTTGGCGGAGGGGTCCTCTGGAAACACCATATATTTT
CDR3aa: CASGLAEGSSGNTIYF

d_gene: -
v_gene: TRBV7-6
j_gene: TRBJ1-1
abundance: -
CDR3nt: TGTGCCAGCAGCTTCGGCGCGGGAACCAGGCGGAACACTGAAGCTTTCTTT
CDR3aa: CASSFGAGTRRNTEAFF

d_gene: -
v_gene: TRBV7-3
j_gene: TRBJ1-1
abundance: -
CDR3nt: TGTGCCAGCAGCTTAGGGGACTTGAACACTGAAGCTTTCTTT
CDR3aa: CASSLGDLNTEAFF

d_gene: TRBD1
v_gene: TRBV20-1
j_gene: TRBJ1-2
abundance: -
CDR3nt: TGCAGTGCGATAGACAGGGATGGCTACACCTTC
CDR3aa: CSAIDRDGYTF

d_gene: -
v_gene: TRBV30
j_gene: TRBJ1-1
abundance: -
CDR3nt: TGTGCCTGGAGTTCCCGGGTCAGGGCCACTGAAGCTTTCTTT
CDR3aa: CAWSSRVRATEAFF

d_gene: -
v_gene: TRBV3-1/TRBV3-2
j_gene: TRBJ1-2
abundance: -
CDR3nt: TGTGCCAGCAGCCAAGATCTACAGGCGGATGGCTACACCTTC
CDR3aa: CASSQDLQADGYTF